This T cell receptor (beta chain) is drawn from a study of cytomegalovirus exposure and HLA in healthy donors (dated by TCRdb to the late 2010s). In the study overall: An earlier analysis of about 560 of the donors reported approximately 260 Gb of sequence data and 117 million unique TCR beta sequences obtained from about 180 million T cells. About 310 gigabases of sequencing data and approximately 85 million unique TCR sequences were included in an early release covering about 620 HLA-typed donors. The genetic ancestry cluster associated with self-reported Caucasian donors included about 81% of the approximately 410 genotyped donors. The study aimed to test whether cataloging public T cell receptors could reveal signatures of past pathogen exposure. The study profiled the T cell repertoires of about 640 subjects by immunosequencing and related them to cytomegalovirus serostatus. A separate validation cohort of roughly 120 different subjects was used in addition to the 666-subject first cohort. High-throughput TCR immunosequencing, statistical association of individual TCRs with disease status, and machine learning were combined to predict cytomegalovirus infection status. A later analysis re-examined previously published TCR beta repertoires from several hundred donors and added high-resolution HLA genotyping to investigate patterns of TCR occurrence. In the later analysis, no new phenotypic data were used to find candidate immune exposures; instead, reliance was placed on TCR beta sequences and their occurrence across donors. To decide whether each TCR beta V gene segment behaved as functional or pseudogenic, an earlier analysis of nearly 600 of the donors relied on high-throughput TCR beta sequencing. Donor age, sex, ethnicity and CMV serostatus were compiled together with the repertoire data. Genome-wide SNP genotypes for about 65% of the 666 donors were used in a later genetic analysis, which treated that subset as a discovery cohort. All discovery cohort repertoires had been generated using a single sequencing platform. Both class I and class II loci were covered by HLA typing, at four-digit resolution. The number of typed donors differed by locus: about 620-640 for A, B, C, DRB1 and DQB1; approximately 530 for DQA1; about 600 for DPA1; and around 490 for DPB1. Because of strong linkage in the cohort, roughly five DR-DQ haplotypes were treated as single units for association and clustering. Across 300 to 400 genotyped donors of the cohort, an average of approximately 240,000 unique TCR beta nucleotide sequences per donor were sequenced, and roughly a sixth of those sequences were non-productive.

What the study reported, not specific to this receptor: In an earlier analysis of 587 of the donors, most TCR beta V segments appeared in productive rearrangements about 87% or about 30% of the time, broadly matching IMGT annotations. The authors suggested that the approach could potentially be extended to other disease states and immunological phenotypes. In vitro tests confirmed that a few of the cytomegalovirus-associated TCR beta chains recognize cytomegalovirus antigens. Only TCR beta chains were sequenced in this cohort, and the absence of alpha or paired-chain data limited detectable features. Some IMGT-functional V segments, including TRBV6-2 and TRBV6-3, could not be distinguished by the 87-base-pair reads and were therefore excluded. While some public TCRs were present in many individuals, most TCR sequences turned up only very rarely across donors. In a later analysis, most CMV-associated TCR beta chains were found to appear HLA-restricted, with HLA associations seemingly driven largely by CMV exposure. A later genetic analysis associated a missense DCLRE1C variant with V-gene and J-gene trimming of TCR beta chains, and an independent cohort replicated the association. In a later analysis, the rate of TCR association differed among HLA loci, with DRB1 alleles having the most associated TCRs and HLA-C alleles having the fewest. Because counts were too low, about 18 rarely observed V segments, including chromosome 9 orphons, were excluded from the earlier analysis of fewer than 650 of the donors. CMV serostatus was the only immune exposure information available for the cohort. In a later analysis, HLA-associated TCR beta chains showed more clonal expansion and lower generation probabilities than non-associated chains that were equally common. The presence/absence analyses assumed that sequencing depth was roughly uniform across donors, and that assumption may not be true. A total of 164 TCR beta chains were listed by the study as associated with cytomegalovirus. Specific HLA alleles were associated with more than 15,000 TCR beta sequences at a false discovery rate of 0.05 in a later analysis. In a later analysis, several top co-occurrence clusters were reported to appear linked to parvovirus B19, influenza, CMV and Epstein-Barr virus. According to a later genetic analysis, donors in an Asian-associated ancestry cluster had fewer N-insertions in productive TCRs than the approximately 630-donor mean. Cytomegalovirus status was reported to be diagnosed by the classifier with high specificity and sensitivity in both the original and validation cohorts. Because HLA typing was unavailable for some donors at each locus, only the typed subset was used in association tests. Correlated functional status among segregating V segments might be attributable to linkage disequilibrium, but an unknown experimental factor could not be ruled out. A cluster of highly shared sequence variants was judged likely to be a technical artifact of the sequencing pipeline. When HLA alleles, especially DR and DQ, strongly co-occurred, TCR associations were difficult to assign to individual alleles. A further reported finding was that TCR beta sequences accurately predicted the HLA-A and HLA-B alleles for most subjects in the first cohort.

The cohort comprised hundreds of healthy bone marrow donors. At the time of sampling, all cohort members were nominally healthy, though unrecorded immune exposures were likely present. The donor was CMV seropositive and belonged to the group of more than 250 seropositive cohort members. A peripheral blood sample was collected from each donor, and TCR beta sequencing was performed on peripheral blood mononuclear cells. The Qiagen DNeasy Blood Extraction Kit was used to extract genomic DNA from the blood cell samples. In the case of this clone: The antigen this receptor binds is unknown. At one end the junction does not follow the germline gene, possibly because of a read error.

Taken from the germline V gene, the CDR1 and CDR2 loops are SGDLS and YYNGEE. Including cysteine and phenylalanine, the CDR3 has 18 amino acids. The entry retains the CDR3 DNA only, 54 bases that are in frame from base 1. Libraries were constructed by the immunoSEQ multiplex PCR assay. A mixture of 60 forward primers for TCR Vbeta segments and 13 reverse primers for TCR Jbeta segments was used in the multiplex PCR. Amplification of the CDR3 region of rearranged TCR beta genes was performed with a multiplex PCR assay on genomic DNA. Amplified TCR beta libraries were sequenced as 87-base-pair reads on the Illumina HiSeq System. In the source study's methods: A later analysis counted tens of millions of unique TCR beta chains across the 666 repertoires, and around 9.9 million of these chains were shared by at least two donors. A nearest-neighbor algorithm error-corrected the raw reads and collapsed the reads into unique sequences, merging closely related sequences to remove PCR and sequencing errors. CDR3 sequences were aligned to IMGT reference sequences to assign V, D and J gene segments. For a sequence to be retained, a match of at least six nucleotides to both a V gene segment and a J gene segment was required. A rearrangement counted as productive if the CDR3 had no stop codons and remained in frame with V and J, and every other rearrangement counted as non-productive. Following IMGT convention, CDR3 was defined as the stretch from the second conserved V-encoded cysteine to the conserved J-encoded phenylalanine. The earlier analysis of 587 of the donors excluded any sequence lacking an unambiguous match to a single V gene segment. An earlier analysis of about 600 of the donors called V segments functional above 56.7% productive rearrangements and segregating when the between-donor standard deviation exceeded 5%. A statistical classification framework was built for diagnosing cytomegalovirus status from the catalog of TCR beta chain sequences. V and J gene assignment, in a later analysis, came from comparing TCR nucleotide sequences with IMGT/GENE-DB human TR gene sequences. A later analysis assigned CDR3 sequences and most-parsimonious VDJ recombination scenarios with the TCRdist pipeline. In a later analysis, every TCR beta chain was defined by the combination of its CDR3 amino acid sequence and its V-gene family, and reads without a unique V-gene family were dropped. As a way to deal with suspected cross-contamination and a sequencing artifact, a later analysis dropped 450 to 600 nucleotide sequences that were highly shared and had low generation probability. For each public chain, a later analysis derived a clonal expansion index from normalized ranks of inferred template counts within each repertoire. In a later analysis, generation probabilities were computed using a VDJ recombination model fitted to out-of-frame rearrangements, and the results were checked against IGoR. In a later analysis, hypergeometric tests were used to score TCR-TCR, TCR-HLA and TCR-CMV co-occurrence, with a repertoire-size bias correction applied to TCR pairs. To estimate false discovery rates, a later analysis permuted the HLA or CMV assignments 20 times. In a later analysis, co-occurring TCRs were grouped using DBSCAN, and TCRdist sequence similarity was added for clustering within HLA-allele-positive subsets. For co-occurrence clustering, repertoires with fewer than 30,000 or more than 120,000 public chains were excluded, along with four to six repertoires with anomalous nucleotide sharing. TCRdb provides this immuneACCESS table in a form limited to in-frame rearrangements. Some clones are lacking; in checked studies, under half of them reflect an unresolved V gene, and why the rest are absent is not known. V and J calls and clone size come straight from that table; D and trimming were deduced from the DNA. The sample table lists under 90,000 clones, 74% of them with a count of one. The ten top clones hold over 7.5% of the sample.

What was sequenced was PBMCs. This sequence uses TRBV9 and TRBJ1-1; 9 of the junction bases match TRBD1. The TCR sequence derives from a man in his forties in good health and CMV-seropositive. For the CDR3, the sequence is CAGSVTPGTGGDIAEAFF. The nucleotide sequence is given as TGTGCCGGCAGCGTAACTCCCGGAACAGGGGGCGACATCGCTGAAGCTTTCTTT.